A selection of T cell receptor beta chains follows, all from one sample in a study of cytomegalovirus exposure and HLA in healthy donors. Profiled with immunoSEQ multiplex PCR; TCRdb holds only in-frame clones, not every one. The sample has 200,000 to 250,000 clones, roughly 83% seen once; the top ten hold about 14%. Sequencing input: PBMCs. The receptors originated from a woman in her twenties or thirties in good health and CMV-seropositive. Each CDR3 is given with its conserved first and last residue. Each record gives: V gene, clone size, D gene, J gene, CDR3 DNA, CDR3 protein. D genes are given only for firm matches. Size is stated for part of the rows, as once, few or many counts, or as a class when the clone is expanded.

TRBV2	-	-	TRBJ1-5	TGTGCCAGCAGTACTACAGGGTGGGGTCAGCCCCAGCATTTT	CASSTTGWGQPQHF
TRBV20-1	-	-	TRBJ1-1	TGCAGTGCTAGCCACACTGAAGCTTTCTTT	CSASHTEAFF
TRBV27	few	TRBD1	TRBJ1-2	TGTGCCAGCATTCTTCGCGGACAGGCGGACTATGGCTACACCTTC	CASILRGQADYGYTF
TRBV30	-	-	TRBJ1-1	TGTGCCTGGAGTCTAATGGAGAACACTGAAGCTTTCTTT	CAWSLMENTEAFF
TRBV4-2	-	TRBD2	TRBJ2-1	TGTGCCAGCAGCCAAGATGGGACTAGCGGGAATGAGCAGTTCTTC	CASSQDGTSGNEQFF
TRBV6-5	-	-	TRBJ2-1	-	CASSSVSELNEQFF
TRBV14	-	TRBD1	TRBJ2-2	TGTGCCAGCAGCCGGCCGGGACAGGGCACAACGAACACCGGGGAGCTGTTTTTT	CASSRPGQGTTNTGELFF
TRBV6-1	-	-	TRBJ1-5	TGTGCCAGCAGTGAGCGGGGGCGACCCAATCAGCCCCAGCATTTT	CASSERGRPNQPQHF
TRBV19	-	-	TRBJ1-2	TGTGCCAGTAGTATCGGGGGGACTAACTATGGCTACACCTTC	CASSIGGTNYGYTF
TRBV5-1	-	TRBD2	TRBJ2-7	TGCGCCAGCTCCCACGGACTAGCGGGTACCTACGAGCAGTACTTC	CASSHGLAGTYEQYF
TRBV27	-	TRBD1	TRBJ2-1	TGTGCCAGCAGTCCCATTCCAGGGGGCGTTGGCTACAATGAGCAGTTCTTC	CASSPIPGGVGYNEQFF
TRBV6-5	-	-	TRBJ1-1	TGTGCCAGCAGTTTCCGGACAGTAAACACTGAAGCTTTCTTT	CASSFRTVNTEAFF
TRBV28	-	-	TRBJ2-2	TGTGCCAGCAGTTTTAGGCCAGGGGTTGGTACCGGGGAGCTGTTTTTT	CASSFRPGVGTGELFF
TRBV6-5	-	-	TRBJ1-3	TGTGCCAGCAGTCGGGAGTCTGGAAACACCATATATTTT	CASSRESGNTIYF
TRBV9	-	-	TRBJ1-5	TGTGCCAGCGGGGGCCTAAATAGCAATCAGCCCCAGCATTTT	CASGGLNSNQPQHF
TRBV9	-	-	TRBJ2-5	TGTGCCAGCAGCCCCTTCGGCGGCCTCCAACGGGAGACCCAGTACTTC	CASSPFGGLQRETQYF
TRBV5-6	-	TRBD2	TRBJ2-3	TGTGCCAGCAGCTTGGTTTTGCTAGCGGGCCGCACAGATACGCAGTATTTT	CASSLVLLAGRTDTQYF
TRBV29-1	-	TRBD2	TRBJ2-3	TGCAGCGTTGAGGTCCCCAGACTAGCGGGGTCCCGAACGCAGTATTTT	CSVEVPRLAGSRTQYF
TRBV28	few	TRBD2	TRBJ2-1	TGTGCCAGCAGTTTATCCCCGGACGGGGGGAATGAGCAGTTCTTC	CASSLSPDGGNEQFF
TRBV28	-	-	TRBJ1-1	TGTGCCAGCAGAGAGGGGTCGAACACTGAAGCTTTCTTT	CASREGSNTEAFF
TRBV5-1	-	TRBD1	TRBJ1-5	TGCGCCAGCAGACAGGGGGATAGCAATCAGCCCCAGCATTTT	CASRQGDSNQPQHF
TRBV27	-	-	TRBJ2-6	TGTGCCAGCAGTTTGGACAGCTCTGGGGCCAACGTCCTGACTTTC	CASSLDSSGANVLTF
TRBV5-1	-	-	TRBJ2-7	TGCGCCAGCAGCCCGATCGACGGGAATTACTACGAGCAGTACTTC	CASSPIDGNYYEQYF
TRBV11-2	-	-	TRBJ1-2	TGTGCCAGCCGCATCCCGGGAGAAAGTCCCTCCTATGGCTACACCTTC	CASRIPGESPSYGYTF
TRBV27	-	TRBD1	TRBJ2-2	TGTGCCAGCAGTTACAGGGGGCCGAACACCGGGGAGCTGTTTTTT	CASSYRGPNTGELFF
TRBV7-8	-	TRBD2	TRBJ2-5	TGTGCCAGCAGCTTAGCCGGCCTAGCGGGAGTTCAAGAGACCCAGTACTTC	CASSLAGLAGVQETQYF
TRBV5-4	-	-	TRBJ2-7	TGTGCCAGCAGCTTCGGTGGGGGGTACGAGCAGTACTTC	CASSFGGGYEQYF
TRBV30	-	TRBD2	TRBJ2-1	TGTGCCTGGAAGGCTCTAGGACTAGCGGATCCATTAGGCAATGAGCAGTTCTTC	CAWKALGLADPLGNEQFF
TRBV7-7	-	TRBD1	TRBJ2-1	TGTGCTAGCAGCGCAAGACAGGGTGAGAGTGAGCAGTTCTTC	CASSARQGESEQFF
TRBV10-3	few	-	TRBJ1-5	TGTGCCATCAGTGAGTCGGAGGGGCCGGGTCAGCCCCAGCATTTT	CAISESEGPGQPQHF
TRBV28	few	-	TRBJ1-2	TGTGCCAGCAGTTTAGACCCCTATGGCTACACCTTC	CASSLDPYGYTF
TRBV10-3	few	-	TRBJ2-3	TGTGCCATCAGTGAGTCACTTAGCACAGATACGCAGTATTTT	CAISESLSTDTQYF
TRBV9	once	TRBD2	TRBJ2-1	TGTGCCAGTAGCGGGAGTGGAGATCGGGACAATGAGCAGTTCTTC	CASSGSGDRDNEQFF
TRBV10-3	-	TRBD1	TRBJ1-2	TGTGCCATCAGCGGGGAAGGGGGCGCGGACTATGGCTACACCTTC	CAISGEGGADYGYTF
TRBV4-3	few	-	TRBJ2-7	TGCGCCAGCAGCCAAGACGCGGGGCGCTACGAGCAGTACTTC	CASSQDAGRYEQYF
TRBV29-1	-	-	TRBJ2-5	TGCAGCGTTGAAGTGGGGGGAGAGACCCAGTACTTC	CSVEVGGETQYF
TRBV27	-	-	TRBJ1-1	TGTGCCAGCAGTCTGAGGGCGATGAACACTGAAGCTTTCTTT	CASSLRAMNTEAFF
TRBV27	-	TRBD2	TRBJ2-3	TGTGCCAGCACACCGTCTAGCGGGAGGGCCTTGGATACGCAGTATTTT	CASTPSSGRALDTQYF
TRBV2	-	TRBD1	TRBJ2-7	TGTGCCAGCAGCTTTACAGGGGTTAGAGAGCAGTACTTC	CASSFTGVREQYF
TRBV5-6	-	TRBD1	TRBJ2-7	TGTGCCAGCAGTCGAGGACAGGGTAGAGGGTACGAGCAGTACTTC	CASSRGQGRGYEQYF
TRBV21-1	-	-	TRBJ2-7	TGTGCCAGCAGCAAAGGACAAACCTACGAGCAGTACTTC	CASSKGQTYEQYF